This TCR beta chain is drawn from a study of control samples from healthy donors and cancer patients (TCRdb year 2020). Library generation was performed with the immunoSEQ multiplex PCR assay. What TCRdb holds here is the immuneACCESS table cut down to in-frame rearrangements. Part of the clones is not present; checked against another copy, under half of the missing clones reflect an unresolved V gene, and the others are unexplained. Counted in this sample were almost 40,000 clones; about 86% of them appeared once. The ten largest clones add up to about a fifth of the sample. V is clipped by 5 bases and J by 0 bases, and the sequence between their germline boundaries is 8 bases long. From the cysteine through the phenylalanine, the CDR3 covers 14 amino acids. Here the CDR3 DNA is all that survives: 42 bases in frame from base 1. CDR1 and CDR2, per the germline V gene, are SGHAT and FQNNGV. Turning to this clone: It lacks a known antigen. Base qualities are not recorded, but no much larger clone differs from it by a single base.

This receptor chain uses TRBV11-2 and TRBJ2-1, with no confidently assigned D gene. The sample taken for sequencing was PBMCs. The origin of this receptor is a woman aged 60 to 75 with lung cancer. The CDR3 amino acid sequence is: CASSARVSYNEQFF. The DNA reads TGTGCCAGCAGCGCGAGAGTCTCCTACAATGAGCAGTTCTTC.